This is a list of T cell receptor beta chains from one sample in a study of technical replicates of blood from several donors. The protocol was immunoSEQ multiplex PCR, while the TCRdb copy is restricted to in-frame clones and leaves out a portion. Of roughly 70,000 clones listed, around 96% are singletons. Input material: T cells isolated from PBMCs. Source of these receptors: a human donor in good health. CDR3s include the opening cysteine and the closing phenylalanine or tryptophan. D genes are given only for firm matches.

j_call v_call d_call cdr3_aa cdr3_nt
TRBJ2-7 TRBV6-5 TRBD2 CASSRSGSGSYEQYF TGTGCCAGCAGCCGAAGCGGGAGTGGGTCCTACGAGCAGTACTTC
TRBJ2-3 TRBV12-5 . CASGLGTGFTDTQYF TGTGCTAGTGGTTTGGGCACAGGGTTCACAGATACGCAGTATTTT
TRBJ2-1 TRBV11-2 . CASGLIHYNEQFF TGTGCCAGCGGCTTAATACACTACAATGAGCAGTTCTTC
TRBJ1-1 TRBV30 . CAWSVAGGNTEAFF TGTGCCTGGAGTGTAGCCGGTGGGAACACTGAAGCTTTCTTT
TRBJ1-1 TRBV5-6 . CASSLAVEAFF TGTGCCAGCAGCTTGGCGGTTGAAGCTTTCTTT
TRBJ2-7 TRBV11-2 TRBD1 CASSPRTGGYEQYF TGTGCCAGCAGCCCTAGGACAGGGGGCTACGAGCAGTACTTC
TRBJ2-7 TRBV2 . CASTRRDSYEQYF TGTGCCAGCACGAGGAGGGACAGCTACGAGCAGTACTTC
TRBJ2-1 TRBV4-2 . CASSPTESSYNEQFF TGTGCCAGCAGCCCGACTGAGAGCTCCTACAATGAGCAGTTCTTC
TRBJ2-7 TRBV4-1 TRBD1 CASSQENGETGDSYEQYF TGCGCCAGCAGCCAAGAGAATGGCGAGACAGGGGACTCCTACGAGCAGTACTTC
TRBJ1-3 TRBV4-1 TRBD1 CASSQGPGQGGNTIYF TGCGCCAGCAGCCAAGGCCCGGGACAGGGAGGAAACACCATATATTTT